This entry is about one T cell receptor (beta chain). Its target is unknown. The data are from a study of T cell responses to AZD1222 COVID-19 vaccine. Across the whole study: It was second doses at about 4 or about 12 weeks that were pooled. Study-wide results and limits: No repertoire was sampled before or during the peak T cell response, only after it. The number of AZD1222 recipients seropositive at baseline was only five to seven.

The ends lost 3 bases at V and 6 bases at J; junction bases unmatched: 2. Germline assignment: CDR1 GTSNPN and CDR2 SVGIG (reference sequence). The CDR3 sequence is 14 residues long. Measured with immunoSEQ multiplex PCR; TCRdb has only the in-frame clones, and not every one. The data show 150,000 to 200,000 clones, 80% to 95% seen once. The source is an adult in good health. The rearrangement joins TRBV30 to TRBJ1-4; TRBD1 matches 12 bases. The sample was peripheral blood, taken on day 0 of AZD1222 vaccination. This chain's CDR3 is CAWRGDRGHEKLFF. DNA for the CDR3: TGTGCCTGGAGGGGGGACAGGGGGCATGAAAAACTGTTTTTT.